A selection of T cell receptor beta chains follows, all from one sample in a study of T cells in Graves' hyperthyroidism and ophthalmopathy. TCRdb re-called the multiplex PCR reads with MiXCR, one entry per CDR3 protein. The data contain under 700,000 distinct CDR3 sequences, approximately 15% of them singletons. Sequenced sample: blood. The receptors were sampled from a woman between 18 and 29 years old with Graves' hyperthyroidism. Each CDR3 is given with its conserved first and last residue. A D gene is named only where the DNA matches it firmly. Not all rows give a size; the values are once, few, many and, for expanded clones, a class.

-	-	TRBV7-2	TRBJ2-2	CASSPLRGGVNTGELFF	TGTGCCAGCAGCCCCCTAAGGGGGGGGGTTAACACCGGGGAGCTGTTTTTT
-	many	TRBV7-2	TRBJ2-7	CASSFGEAYEQYF	TGTGCCAGCAGTTTTGGGGAGGCCTACGAGCAGTACTTC
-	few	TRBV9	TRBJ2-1	CASSSKFGRTHEQFF	TGTGCCAGCAGCAGCAAATTCGGGAGAACCCATGAGCAGTTCTTC
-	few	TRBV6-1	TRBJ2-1	CASPDDFSYNEQFF	TGTGCCAGCCCGGACGACTTCTCCTACAATGAGCAGTTCTTC
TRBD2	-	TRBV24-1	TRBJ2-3	CATSDFRVAGDTQYF	TGTGCCACCAGTGATTTCAGGGTAGCGGGGGATACGCAGTATTTT
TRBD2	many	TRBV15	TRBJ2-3	CATSRHSRTSGRGDTQYF	TGTGCCACCAGCAGGCACTCCCGGACTAGCGGGAGGGGAGATACGCAGTATTTT
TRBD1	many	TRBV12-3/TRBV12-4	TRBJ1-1	CASTHYQGAHTEAFF	TGTGCCAGCACTCACTACCAGGGGGCTCACACTGAAGCTTTCTTT
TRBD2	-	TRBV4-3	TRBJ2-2	CASSQDPAGARTGELFF	TGCGCCAGCAGCCAAGACCCAGCGGGGGCCCGTACCGGGGAGCTGTTTTTT
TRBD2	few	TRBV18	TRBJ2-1	CASSPGTSGRLSHEQFF	TGTGCCAGCTCACCAGGGACTAGCGGGAGGTTGTCACATGAGCAGTTCTTC
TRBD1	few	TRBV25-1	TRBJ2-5	CASSESLGRDRGVVTQYF	TGTGCCAGCAGTGAATCCCTCGGCCGGGACAGGGGTGTTGTGACCCAGTACTTC
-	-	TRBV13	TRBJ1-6	CASSLFRAEYLHF	TGTGCCAGCAGCTTATTTCGGGCAGAATACCTCCACTTT
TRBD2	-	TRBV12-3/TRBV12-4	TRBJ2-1	CASRGASGHYNEQFF	TGTGCCAGCAGAGGGGCTAGCGGACACTACAATGAGCAGTTCTTC
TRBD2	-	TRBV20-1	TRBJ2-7	CSATPGLAGVEQHF	TGCAGTGCTACGCCGGGACTAGCGGGAGTCGAGCAGCACTTC
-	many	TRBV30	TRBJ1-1	CAWSVPPYRNTEAFF	TGTGCCTGGAGTGTACCCCCCTACAGAAACACTGAAGCTTTCTTT
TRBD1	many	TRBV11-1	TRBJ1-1	CASSPIGTGRPNTEAFF	TGTGCCAGCAGCCCAATCGGGACAGGGAGACCCAACACTGAAGCTTTCTTT
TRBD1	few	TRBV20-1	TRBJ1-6	CSASTGQGDSPLHF	TGCAGTGCGAGCACGGGACAGGGGGATTCACCCCTCCACTTT
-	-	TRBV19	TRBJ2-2	CASSIRGSGRGGELFF	TGTGCCAGTAGTATACGGGGGAGTGGTAGAGGCGGGGAGCTGTTTTTT
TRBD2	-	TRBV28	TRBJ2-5	CASSPRTSGRETQYF	TGTGCCAGCAGCCCAAGGACTAGCGGGAGGGAGACCCAGTACTTC
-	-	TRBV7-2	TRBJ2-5	CASSSRVFLEETQYF	TGTGCCAGCAGCTCCCGGGTCTTCCTAGAGGAGACCCAGTACTTC
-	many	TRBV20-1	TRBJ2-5	CSALWISDETQYF	TGCAGTGCGCTCTGGATTTCTGATGAGACCCAGTACTTC
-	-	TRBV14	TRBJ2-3	CASRPGTTVGERRYTDTQYF	TGTGCCAGTAGACCCGGGACGACTGTAGGGGAAAGACGGTACACAGATACGCAGTATTTT
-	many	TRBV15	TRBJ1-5	CATSREVREQPQHF	TGTGCCACCAGCAGAGAAGTAAGGGAGCAGCCCCAGCATTTT
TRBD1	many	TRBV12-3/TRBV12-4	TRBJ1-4	CASSWETGDEKLFF	TGTGCCAGCAGTTGGGAGACAGGGGATGAAAAACTGTTTTTT
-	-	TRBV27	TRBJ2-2	CASSSPGPFANTGELFF	TGTGCCAGCAGTTCGCCAGGGCCGTTCGCGAACACCGGGGAGCTGTTTTTT
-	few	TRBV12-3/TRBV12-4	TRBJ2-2	CASSLILRGNTGELFF	TGTGCCAGCAGTTTAATTTTAAGAGGGAACACCGGGGAGCTGTTTTTT
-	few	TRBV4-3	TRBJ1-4	CASSQERTANEKLFF	TGCGCCAGCAGCCAAGAGCGGACAGCGAATGAAAAACTGTTTTTT
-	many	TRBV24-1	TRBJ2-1	CATSDANPGTYNEQFF	TGTGCCACCAGTGATGCTAATCCCGGGACTTACAATGAGCAGTTCTTC
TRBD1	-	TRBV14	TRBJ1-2	CASSQRTGAYGYTF	TGTGCCAGCAGCCAGAGAACAGGGGCCTATGGCTACACCTTC
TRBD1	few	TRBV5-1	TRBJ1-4	CASSAPGQGTEKLFF	TGCGCCAGCAGCGCACCGGGACAGGGGACTGAAAAACTGTTTTTT
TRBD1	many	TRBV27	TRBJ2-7	CASSLSGTARYEQYF	TGTGCCAGCAGTTTATCGGGGACAGCCCGCTACGAGCAGTACTTC
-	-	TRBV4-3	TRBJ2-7	CASSQDLPGSYEQYF	TGCGCCAGCAGCCAAGATTTGCCAGGTTCCTACGAGCAGTACTTC
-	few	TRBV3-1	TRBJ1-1	CASSGRGTEAFF	TGTGCCAGCAGCGGCAGGGGTACTGAAGCTTTCTTT
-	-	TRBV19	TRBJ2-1	CASSWGSYNEQFF	TGTGCCAGTAGTTGGGGTTCCTACAATGAGCAGTTCTTC
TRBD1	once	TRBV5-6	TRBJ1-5	CASSLGQGCQPQHF	TGTGCCAGCAGCTTGGGACAGGGTTGTCAGCCCCAGCATTTT
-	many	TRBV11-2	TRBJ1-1	CASSLIRGKDTEAFF	TGTGCCAGCAGCTTAATCAGAGGAAAGGACACTGAAGCTTTCTTT
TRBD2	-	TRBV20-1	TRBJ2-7	CSAPLAGGEQYF	TGCAGTGCACCACTAGCGGGTGGCGAGCAGTACTTC
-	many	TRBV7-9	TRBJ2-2	CASSLVGRNTGELFF	TGTGCCAGCAGCTTAGTCGGGAGGAACACCGGGGAGCTGTTTTTT
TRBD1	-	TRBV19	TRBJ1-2	CASTPGQHNYGYTF	TGTGCCAGTACCCCGGGACAGCATAACTATGGCTACACCTTC
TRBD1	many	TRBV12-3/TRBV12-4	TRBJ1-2	CASSRGTVYGYTF	TGTGCCAGCAGCCGAGGGACAGTCTATGGCTACACCTTC
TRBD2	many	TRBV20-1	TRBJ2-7	CSAPLPRASGTEQYF	TGCAGTGCTCCCCTCCCCCGGGCTAGCGGCACCGAGCAGTACTTC
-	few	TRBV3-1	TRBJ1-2	CASSQDAGYGYTF	TGTGCCAGCAGCCAAGATGCAGGTTATGGCTACACCTTC
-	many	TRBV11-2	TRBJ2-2	CASSSPWGGELFF	TGTGCCAGCAGCTCCCCCTGGGGCGGGGAGCTGTTTTTT
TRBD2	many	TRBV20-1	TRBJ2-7	CSARSGRMVDEQYF	TGCAGTGCTAGAAGCGGGAGAATGGTCGACGAGCAGTACTTC
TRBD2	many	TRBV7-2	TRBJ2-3	CASSLAHAGRGGPNTQYF	TGTGCCAGCAGCTTAGCGCATGCTGGGCGGGGGGGCCCAAATACGCAGTATTTT
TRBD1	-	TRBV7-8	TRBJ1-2	CASTPPGTGRGFGYTF	TGTGCCAGCACCCCGCCTGGGACAGGCCGAGGGTTTGGCTACACCTTC
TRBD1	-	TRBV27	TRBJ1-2	CASRRAGGSYGYTF	TGTGCCAGCAGGAGGGCAGGGGGCTCCTATGGCTACACCTTC
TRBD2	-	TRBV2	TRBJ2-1	CASGEASGKLYNEQFF	TGTGCCAGCGGGGAGGCAAGCGGGAAGCTCTACAATGAGCAGTTCTTC
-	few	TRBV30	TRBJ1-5	CAWSVLDMGGNQPQHF	TGTGCCTGGAGTGTATTAGACATGGGAGGCAATCAGCCCCAGCATTTT
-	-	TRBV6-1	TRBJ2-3	CASSYISPAFTDTQYF	TGTGCCAGCAGTTATATTAGTCCAGCGTTCACAGATACGCAGTATTTT